These T cell receptor beta chains were read from a single sample in a study of T cell repertoires in cytomegalovirus infection. The antigens these receptors bind are not known. MiXCR, run by TCRdb on the reads, gives a single entry per CDR3 protein. Here the sample spans around 710,000 distinct CDR3 sequences, roughly 28% being singletons. The sample here was cultured CD8+ T cells from PBMCs, taken from culture after CMV antigen stimulation. The receptors were sampled from a human donor in good health (CMV status not recorded). Some clones in this sample may be carry-over from other donors' samples. CDR3s include the opening cysteine and the closing phenylalanine or tryptophan. D genes are given only for firm matches. Some rows have no size entry. The others give once, few or many, or a class for an expanded clone.

J,size,D,V,DNA,CDR3
TRBJ1-2,few,.,TRBV6-5,TGTGCCAGCAGGGAACAGGGTCATGGCTACACCTTC,CASREQGHGYTF
TRBJ1-2,few,TRBD1,TRBV7-9,TGTGCCAGCAGCTCACCCCCGACAGGGGAAAGCGGCTACACCTTC,CASSSPPTGESGYTF
TRBJ1-2,few,TRBD1,TRBV12-3/TRBV12-4,TGTGCCAGCAGTTTTTCCCTGACAGGGGGCGCCGGTGGCTACACCTTC,CASSFSLTGGAGGYTF
TRBJ1-2,.,TRBD1,TRBV19,TGTGCCAGTAAAACAGGGGGCTTCTATGGCTACACCTTC,CASKTGGFYGYTF
TRBJ1-5,many,.,TRBV10-3,TGTGCCATGGGGCGTCAGCCCCAGCATTTT,CAMGRQPQHF
TRBJ1-2,.,.,TRBV6-5,TGTGCCAGCAGTTACCCCGGACAGCCCTATGGCTACACCTTC,CASSYPGQPYGYTF
TRBJ1-6,few,.,TRBV27,TGTGCCAGCAGTTTATCACCCGCGGGGGACACCCTCCACTTT,CASSLSPAGDTLHF
TRBJ2-5,few,TRBD1,TRBV20-1,TGCAGTGCGAGGACAGGGACCTCACAGACCCAGTACTTC,CSARTGTSQTQYF
TRBJ1-1,once,TRBD1,TRBV27,TGTGCCAGCAGCCGACCAGGACAGGGTGAGGAAGCTTTCTTT,CASSRPGQGEEAFF
TRBJ2-3,.,.,TRBV18,TGTGCCAGCTCGCCCTTCACAGATACGCAGTATTTT,CASSPFTDTQYF
TRBJ2-2,.,.,TRBV6-2/TRBV6-3,TGTGCCAGCTTCAGTTACAGTTGGACAGAAAAAACCGGGGAGCTGTTTTTT,CASFSYSWTEKTGELFF
TRBJ2-3,.,TRBD2,TRBV7-6,TGTGCCAGCAGCGAGAGCGGGGGGGGCACAGATACGCAGTATTTT,CASSESGGGTDTQYF
TRBJ2-5,few,.,TRBV7-9,TGTGCCAGCAGCTTAGCGATGAGGGAGACCCAGTACTTC,CASSLAMRETQYF
TRBJ2-5,few,.,TRBV10-3,TGTGCCATCAGTGATCCCGCGGAAGAGACCCAGTACTTC,CAISDPAEETQYF
TRBJ2-5,.,TRBD2,TRBV3-1,TGTGCCAGCAGCCAAGGAGGGAGCGGGGGACTCCAAGAGACCCAGTACTTC,CASSQGGSGGLQETQYF
TRBJ1-6,.,.,TRBV2,TGTGCCAGCAGTGTTACTGGACAAGATAATTCACCCCTCCACTTT,CASSVTGQDNSPLHF
TRBJ2-7,many,.,TRBV7-4,TGTGCCAGCAGCTTAGTCAGGGGCCGGCACGAGCAGTACTTC,CASSLVRGRHEQYF
TRBJ2-1,.,.,TRBV4-1,TGCGCCAGCAGCCCGGGACGGACGCGCAATGAGCAGTTCTTC,CASSPGRTRNEQFF
TRBJ2-1,few,TRBD1,TRBV6-1,TGTGCCAGCAGTGCAACGGACAGGGCCATATGGCATGAGCAGTTCTTC,CASSATDRAIWHEQFF
TRBJ2-3,few,.,TRBV12-3/TRBV12-4,TGTGCCAGCAGTTTATACCTCACAGATACGCAGTATTTT,CASSLYLTDTQYF
TRBJ1-4,few,TRBD1,TRBV10-3,TGTGCCATCAGTGAGTCTGCAGGGGGCTTTGAAAAACTGTTTTTT,CAISESAGGFEKLFF
TRBJ2-5,few,TRBD2,TRBV27,TGTGCCAGCAGTTCCCTGACTAGCGGGTGGGTCCAAGAGACCCAGTACTTC,CASSSLTSGWVQETQYF
TRBJ2-7,.,.,TRBV19,TGTGTCAGTAGTAGTTTTGGGGGAACCTACGAGCAGTACTTC,CVSSSFGGTYEQYF
TRBJ2-4,few,.,TRBV27,TGTGCCAGCTGGGATTGGTCAGCCAAAAACATTCAGTACTTC,CASWDWSAKNIQYF
TRBJ2-2,few,.,TRBV7-9,TGTGCCAGCAGCGCTAACCGGGACCCCTCGGCCGGGGAGCTGTTTTTT,CASSANRDPSAGELFF
TRBJ2-3,.,.,TRBV6-6,TGTGCCAGCACCCTCCGGGACCGATCCACAGATACGCAGTATTTT,CASTLRDRSTDTQYF
TRBJ2-7,few,TRBD1,TRBV7-6,TGTGCCAGCAGCTTAACACCGGGACAGGACTACGAGCAGTACTTC,CASSLTPGQDYEQYF
TRBJ2-5,many,TRBD2,TRBV27,TGTGCCAGCAGCTTATGGGGGGGGGAGACCCAGTACTTC,CASSLWGGETQYF
TRBJ1-2,few,TRBD1,TRBV10-3,TGTGCCATCAGGACAGGGGTTGGCTACACCTTC,CAIRTGVGYTF
TRBJ1-5,.,.,TRBV4-1,TGCGCCAGCAGCCTTTTTAGGGACGGTCGCGATAGCAATCAGCCCCAGCATTTT,CASSLFRDGRDSNQPQHF
TRBJ2-3,.,TRBD2,TRBV12-3/TRBV12-4,TGTGCCAGCAGACCCCGACTAGCGGGGGTCTCCCAGGCGGATACGCAGTATTTT,CASRPRLAGVSQADTQYF
TRBJ2-3,.,.,TRBV27,TGTGCCAGCAGTAATCGGGCCATGCGCTCGGGCACAGATACGCAGTATTTT,CASSNRAMRSGTDTQYF
TRBJ1-1,.,.,TRBV9,TGTGCCAGCAGCGAAGACTCAGGGAACACTGAAGCTTTCTTT,CASSEDSGNTEAFF